Each of the 2 T cell receptor beta chains below was sequenced from the same sample in a study of blood T cell repertoires in COVID-19 (dated by TCRdb to the early 2020s). The library was prepared using the immunoSEQ multiplex PCR assay. TCRdb stores this immuneACCESS table with in-frame sequences only. Part of the clones is absent; in the studies checked, under half of the shortfall reflects unresolved V genes, and no reason is known for the rest. This sample has 200,000 or so clones in its table, and around four fifths of those were observed once. The biggest ten clones account for about 10% of the sample. Sequenced input: peripheral blood. These receptors were taken from a woman of 80 years or more with COVID-19, enrolled during active disease.

The rearrangement uses TRBV5-1 and TRBJ2-3; possible D gene TRBD2, 6 bases. Germline CDR1 reads SGHRS; CDR2 reads YFSETQ. Trimming shortened V by 5 bases and J by 5 bases, and 15 bases separated the two germline ends. This CDR3 has 14 residues. The CDR3 nucleotides read TGCGCCAGCAGTCTCTCGGGGGATCAAGATACGCAGTATTTT. It specifies CASSLSGDQDTQYF.

V usage is TRBV5-1 and J usage is TRBJ1-3, with a weak D call TRBD1 (5 bases). Trimming took off 0 bases at V and 0 bases at J, with 10 bases between the two ends. Germline V gene sequence: CDR1 SGHRS, CDR2 YFSETQ. The CDR3 is made up of 16 amino acids. This CDR3 is CASSLEGPDSGNTIYF. The CDR3 DNA sequence: TGCGCCAGCAGCTTGGAGGGGCCGGACTCTGGAAACACCATATATTTT.